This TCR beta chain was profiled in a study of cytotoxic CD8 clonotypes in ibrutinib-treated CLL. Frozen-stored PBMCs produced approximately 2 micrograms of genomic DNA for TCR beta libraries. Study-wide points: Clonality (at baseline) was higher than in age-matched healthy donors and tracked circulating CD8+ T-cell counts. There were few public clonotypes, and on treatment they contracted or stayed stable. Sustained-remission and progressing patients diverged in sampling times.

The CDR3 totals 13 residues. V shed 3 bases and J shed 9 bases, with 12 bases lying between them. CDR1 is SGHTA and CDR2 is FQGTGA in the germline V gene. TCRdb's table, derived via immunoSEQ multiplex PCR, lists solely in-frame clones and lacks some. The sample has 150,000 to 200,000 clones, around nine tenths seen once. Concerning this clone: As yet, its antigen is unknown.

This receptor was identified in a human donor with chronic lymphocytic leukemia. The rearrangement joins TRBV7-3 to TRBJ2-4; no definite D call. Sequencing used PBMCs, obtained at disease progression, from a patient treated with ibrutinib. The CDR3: CASSLALKGIQYF. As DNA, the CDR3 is TGTGCCAGCAGCTTGGCCCTAAAGGGCATTCAGTACTTC.